This T cell receptor (beta chain) originates from a study of radiotherapy plus CTLA-4 blockade in lung cancer. CTLA-4 blockade using ipilimumab, together with focal radiation, was received by patients with chemo-refractory metastatic non-small-cell lung cancer. Only in-frame clones appear in the TCRdb table, and some are missing; sequencing was by immunoSEQ multiplex PCR. The repertoire holds around 44,000 clones, with 75% to 90% as singletons. Germline V CDR1 and CDR2: SGHTA, FQGNSA. CDR3 size: 16 residues. V lost 2 bases and J lost 0, with 11 bases in between. The sample was peripheral blood, taken from a patient treated with radiotherapy plus ipilimumab. V usage is TRBV7-2 and J usage is TRBJ1-5; D remains ambiguous. The receptor's source is a human donor with non-small cell lung cancer that progressed on radiotherapy plus ipilimumab. Some clones in this sample may be carry-over from other donors' samples. The CDR3 is CASSLYGGNSNQPQHF. The CDR3 coding sequence is TGTGCCAGCAGCTTATATGGAGGGAATAGCAATCAGCCCCAGCATTTT.